This T cell receptor (beta chain) was obtained from a study of shared clonotypes between healthy human individuals. Samples underwent the assay at deep level. Sequencing used immunoSEQ multiplex PCR; TCRdb keeps in-frame clones, though not all of them. The table lists some 2.3 million clones, 85% to 95% of them singletons. Germline V lookup: CDR1 SGDLS, CDR2 YYNGEE. V lost 3 bases, J lost 2 bases, and 9 bases stayed unmatched. The CDR3 runs to 16 residues. The sample taken for sequencing was naive CD4+ T cells from PBMCs. The sample's subset: CD45RA+ positively selected. The TCR was taken from a man aged 18 to 29 in good health. Some clones in this sample may be carry-over from other donors' samples. The rearrangement uses TRBV9 and TRBJ2-5; 8 bases align to TRBD1. CDR3 amino acids: CASSEGTGQGQETQYF. The CDR3 coding sequence is TGTGCCAGCAGCGAGGGGACCGGACAGGGTCAAGAGACCCAGTACTTC.